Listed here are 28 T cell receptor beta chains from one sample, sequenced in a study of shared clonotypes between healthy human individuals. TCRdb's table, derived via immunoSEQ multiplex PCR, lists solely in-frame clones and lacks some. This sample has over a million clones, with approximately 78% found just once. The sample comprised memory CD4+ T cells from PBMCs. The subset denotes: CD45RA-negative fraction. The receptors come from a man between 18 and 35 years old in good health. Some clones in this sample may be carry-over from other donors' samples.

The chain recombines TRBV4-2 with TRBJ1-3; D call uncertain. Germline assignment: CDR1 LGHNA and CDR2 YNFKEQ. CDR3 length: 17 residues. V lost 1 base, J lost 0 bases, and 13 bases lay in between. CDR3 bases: TGTGCCAGCAGCCAAGGAGCACGAGGCTACTCTGGAAACACCATATATTTT. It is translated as CASSQGARGYSGNTIYF.

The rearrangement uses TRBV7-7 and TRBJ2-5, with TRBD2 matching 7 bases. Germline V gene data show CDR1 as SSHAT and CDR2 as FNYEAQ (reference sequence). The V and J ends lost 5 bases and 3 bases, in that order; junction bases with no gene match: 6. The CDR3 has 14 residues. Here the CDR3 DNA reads TGTGCCAGCAGCCGTACCGGGACTAAAGAGACCCAGTACTTC. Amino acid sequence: CASSRTGTKETQYF.

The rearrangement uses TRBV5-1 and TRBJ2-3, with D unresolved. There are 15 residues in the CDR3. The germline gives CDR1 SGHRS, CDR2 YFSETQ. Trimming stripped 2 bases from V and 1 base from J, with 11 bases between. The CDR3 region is CASSFLNTRTDTQYF. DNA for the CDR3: TGCGCCAGCAGCTTTCTCAATACTCGCACAGATACGCAGTATTTT.

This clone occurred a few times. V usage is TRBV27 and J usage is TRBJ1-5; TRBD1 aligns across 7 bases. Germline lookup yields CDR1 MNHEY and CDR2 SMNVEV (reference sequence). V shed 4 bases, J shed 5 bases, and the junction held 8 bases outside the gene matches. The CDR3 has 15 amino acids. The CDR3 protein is CASSSIGRGDQPQHF. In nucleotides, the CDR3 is TGTGCCAGCAGTTCTATAGGCAGGGGGGATCAGCCCCAGCATTTT.

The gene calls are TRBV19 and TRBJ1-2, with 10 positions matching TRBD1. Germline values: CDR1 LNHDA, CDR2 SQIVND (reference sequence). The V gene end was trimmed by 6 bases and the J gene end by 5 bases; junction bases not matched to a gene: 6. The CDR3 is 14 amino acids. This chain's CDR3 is CASRRPGQGYGYTF. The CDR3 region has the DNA TGTGCCAGTAGGAGACCGGGACAGGGGTATGGCTACACCTTC.

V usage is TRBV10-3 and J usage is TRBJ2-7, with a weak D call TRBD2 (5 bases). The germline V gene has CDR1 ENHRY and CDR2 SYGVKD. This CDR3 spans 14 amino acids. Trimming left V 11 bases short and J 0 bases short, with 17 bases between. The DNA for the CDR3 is TGTGCCTCAAGGAACGAGCGGAGCTCCTACGAGCAGTACTTC. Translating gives CASRNERSSYEQYF.

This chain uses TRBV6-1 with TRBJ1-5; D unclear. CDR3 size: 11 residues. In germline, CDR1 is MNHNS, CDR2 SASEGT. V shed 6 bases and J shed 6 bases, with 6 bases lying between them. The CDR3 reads CASSDGQPQHF. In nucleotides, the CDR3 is TGTGCCAGCAGCGATGGTCAGCCCCAGCATTTT.

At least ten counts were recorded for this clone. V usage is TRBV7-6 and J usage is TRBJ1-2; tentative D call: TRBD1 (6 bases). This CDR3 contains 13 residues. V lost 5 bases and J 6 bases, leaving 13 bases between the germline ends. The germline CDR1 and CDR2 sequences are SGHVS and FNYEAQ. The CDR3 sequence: CASSQQGIDGYTF. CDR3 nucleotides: TGTGCCAGCAGCCAACAGGGTATCGATGGCTACACCTTC.

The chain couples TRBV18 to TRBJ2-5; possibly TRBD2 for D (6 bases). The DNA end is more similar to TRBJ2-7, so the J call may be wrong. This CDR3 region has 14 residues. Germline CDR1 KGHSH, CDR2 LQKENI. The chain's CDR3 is CASSPGGASYEQYF. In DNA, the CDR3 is TGTGCCAGCTCACCTGGCGGGGCCTCCTACGAGCAGTACTTC.

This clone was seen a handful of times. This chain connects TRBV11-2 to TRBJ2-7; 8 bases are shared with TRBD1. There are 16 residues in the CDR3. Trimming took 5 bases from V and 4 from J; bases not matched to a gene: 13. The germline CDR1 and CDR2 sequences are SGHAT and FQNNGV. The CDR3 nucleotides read TGTGCCAGCAGCCCAAGCAGGCGACAGGGGAGTTACGAGCAGTACTTC. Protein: CASSPSRRQGSYEQYF.

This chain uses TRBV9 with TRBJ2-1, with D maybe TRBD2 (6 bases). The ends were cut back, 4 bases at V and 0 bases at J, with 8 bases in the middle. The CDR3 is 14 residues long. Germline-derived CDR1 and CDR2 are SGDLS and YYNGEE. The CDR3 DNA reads TGTGCCAGCAGCCAAGCGGGCTCCTACAATGAGCAGTTCTTC. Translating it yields CASSQAGSYNEQFF.

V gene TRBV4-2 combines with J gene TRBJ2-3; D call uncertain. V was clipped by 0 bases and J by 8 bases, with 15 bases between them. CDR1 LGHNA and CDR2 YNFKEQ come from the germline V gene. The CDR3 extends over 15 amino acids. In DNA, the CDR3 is TGTGCCAGCAGCCAAGATCAGGTTAGGCCGGGTACGCAGTATTTT. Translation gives CASSQDQVRPGTQYF.

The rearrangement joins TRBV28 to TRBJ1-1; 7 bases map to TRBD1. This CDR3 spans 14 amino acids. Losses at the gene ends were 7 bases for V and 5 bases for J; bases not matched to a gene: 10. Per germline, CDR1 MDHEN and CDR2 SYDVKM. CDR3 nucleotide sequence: TGTGCCAGCATTCCCCAGGGGGTTAGAACTGAAGCTTTCTTT. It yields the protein CASIPQGVRTEAFF.

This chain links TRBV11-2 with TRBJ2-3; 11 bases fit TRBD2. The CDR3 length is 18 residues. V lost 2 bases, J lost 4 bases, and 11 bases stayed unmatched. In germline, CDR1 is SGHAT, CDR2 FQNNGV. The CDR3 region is CASSLTLLAGGPPDTQYF. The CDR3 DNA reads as TGTGCCAGCAGCTTAACCCTCCTAGCGGGAGGCCCGCCAGATACGCAGTATTTT.

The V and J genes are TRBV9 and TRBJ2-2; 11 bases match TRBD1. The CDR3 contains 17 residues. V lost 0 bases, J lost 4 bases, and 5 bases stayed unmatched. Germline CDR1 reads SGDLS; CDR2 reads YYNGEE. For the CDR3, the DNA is TGTGCCAGCAGCGTAGGGCGAGGACAGGGGGCCACCGGGGAGCTGTTTTTT. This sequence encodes CASSVGRGQGATGELFF.

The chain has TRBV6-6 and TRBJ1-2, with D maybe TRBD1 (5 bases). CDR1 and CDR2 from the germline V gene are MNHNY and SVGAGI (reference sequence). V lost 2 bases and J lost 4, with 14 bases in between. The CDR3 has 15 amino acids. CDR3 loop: CASSYASGGSYGYTF. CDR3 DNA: TGTGCCAGCAGTTACGCTAGCGGGGGGAGCTATGGCTACACCTTC.

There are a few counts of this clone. The CDR3 region is CASSVDRNSGNTIYF. In DNA, the CDR3 is TGCGCCAGCAGCGTGGACAGGAACTCTGGAAACACCATATATTTT. This chain links TRBV5-1 with TRBJ1-3, with 7 bases aligning to TRBD1. Germline CDR1 SGHRS, CDR2 YFSETQ. J lost 0 bases, V lost 4 bases, and 4 bases had no gene match. The CDR3 is made up of 15 amino acids.

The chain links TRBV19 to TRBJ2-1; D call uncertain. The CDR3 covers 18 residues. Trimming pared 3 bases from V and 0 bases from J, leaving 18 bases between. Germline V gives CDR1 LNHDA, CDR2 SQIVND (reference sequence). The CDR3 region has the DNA TGTGCCAGTAGTATCTCCCCCCTAGGCACGAGCTCCTACAATGAGCAGTTCTTC. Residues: CASSISPLGTSSYNEQFF.

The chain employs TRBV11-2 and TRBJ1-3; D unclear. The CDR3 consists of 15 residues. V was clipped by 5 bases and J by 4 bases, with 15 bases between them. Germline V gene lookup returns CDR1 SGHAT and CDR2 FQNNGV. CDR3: CASSHEVRSGNTIYF. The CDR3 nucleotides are TGTGCCAGCAGCCACGAGGTCCGGTCCGGAAACACCATATATTTT. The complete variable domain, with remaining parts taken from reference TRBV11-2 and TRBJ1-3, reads EAGVAQSPRYKIIEKRQSVAFWCNPISGHATLYWYQQILGQGPKLLIQFQNNGVVDDSQLPKDRFSAERLKGVDSTLKIQPAKLEDSAVYLCASSHEVRSGNTIYFGEGSWLTVV.

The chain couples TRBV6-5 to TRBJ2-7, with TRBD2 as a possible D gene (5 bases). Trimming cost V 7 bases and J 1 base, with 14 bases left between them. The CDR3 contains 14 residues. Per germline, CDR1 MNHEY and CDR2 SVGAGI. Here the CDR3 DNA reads TGTGCCAGCATGGGGTCTGAGGGATCCTACGAGCAGTACTTC. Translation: CASMGSEGSYEQYF.

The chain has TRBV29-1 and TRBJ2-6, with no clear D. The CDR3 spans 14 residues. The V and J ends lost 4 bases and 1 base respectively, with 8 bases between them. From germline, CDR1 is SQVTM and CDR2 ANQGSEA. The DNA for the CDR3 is TGCAGCGTTGGCGTGGGTTCTGGGGCCAACGTCCTGACTTTC. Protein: CSVGVGSGANVLTF.

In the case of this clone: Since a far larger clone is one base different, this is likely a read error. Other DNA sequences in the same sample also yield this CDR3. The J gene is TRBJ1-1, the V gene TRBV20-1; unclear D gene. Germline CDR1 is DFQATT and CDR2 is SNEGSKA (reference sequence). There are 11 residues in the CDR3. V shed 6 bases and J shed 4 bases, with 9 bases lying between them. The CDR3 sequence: CSARPATEAFF. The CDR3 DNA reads TGCAGTGCCCGCCCAGCCACTGAAGCTTTCTTT.

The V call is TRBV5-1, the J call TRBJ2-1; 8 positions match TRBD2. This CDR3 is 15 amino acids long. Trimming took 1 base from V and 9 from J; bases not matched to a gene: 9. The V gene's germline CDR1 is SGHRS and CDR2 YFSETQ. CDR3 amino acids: CASSLLPGLVVEQFF. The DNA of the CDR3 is TGCGCCAGCAGCTTGTTACCGGGACTAGTGGTTGAGCAGTTCTTC.

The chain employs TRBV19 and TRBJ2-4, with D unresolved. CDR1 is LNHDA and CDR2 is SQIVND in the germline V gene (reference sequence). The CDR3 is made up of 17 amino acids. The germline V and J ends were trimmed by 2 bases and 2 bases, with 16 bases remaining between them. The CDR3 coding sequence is TGTGCCAGTAGTATACCCGGGCAGGCCCACTCCAAAAACATTCAGTACTTC. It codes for CASSIPGQAHSKNIQYF.

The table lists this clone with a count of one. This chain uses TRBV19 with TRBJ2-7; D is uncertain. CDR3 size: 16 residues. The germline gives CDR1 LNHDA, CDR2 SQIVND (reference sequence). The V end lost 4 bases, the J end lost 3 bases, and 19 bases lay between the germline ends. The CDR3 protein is CASSTSTPVGLYEQYF. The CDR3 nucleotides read TGTGCCAGTAGTACCTCTACCCCGGTTGGCCTCTACGAGCAGTACTTC.

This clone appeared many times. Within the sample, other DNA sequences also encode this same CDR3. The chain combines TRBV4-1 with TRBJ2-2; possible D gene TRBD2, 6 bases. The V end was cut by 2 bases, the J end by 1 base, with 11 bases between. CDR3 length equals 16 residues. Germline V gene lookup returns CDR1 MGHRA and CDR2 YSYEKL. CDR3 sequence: CASSQSGLGNTGELFF. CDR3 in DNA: TGCGCCAGCAGCCAAAGCGGGCTCGGGAACACCGGGGAGCTGTTTTTT.

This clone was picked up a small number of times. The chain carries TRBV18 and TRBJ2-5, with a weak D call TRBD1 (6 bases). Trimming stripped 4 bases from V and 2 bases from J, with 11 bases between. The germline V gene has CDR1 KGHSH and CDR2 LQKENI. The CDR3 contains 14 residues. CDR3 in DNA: TGTGCCAGCTCACTACAGGGCCAGCAAGAGACCCAGTACTTC. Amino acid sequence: CASSLQGQQETQYF.

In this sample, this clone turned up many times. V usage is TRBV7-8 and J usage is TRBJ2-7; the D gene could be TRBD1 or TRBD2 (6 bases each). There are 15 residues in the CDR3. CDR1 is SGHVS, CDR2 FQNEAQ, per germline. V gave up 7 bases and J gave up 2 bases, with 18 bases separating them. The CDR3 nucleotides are TGTGCCAGCACCATTCGCGACGGGGGCACCTACGAGCAGTACTTC. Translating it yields CASTIRDGGTYEQYF.